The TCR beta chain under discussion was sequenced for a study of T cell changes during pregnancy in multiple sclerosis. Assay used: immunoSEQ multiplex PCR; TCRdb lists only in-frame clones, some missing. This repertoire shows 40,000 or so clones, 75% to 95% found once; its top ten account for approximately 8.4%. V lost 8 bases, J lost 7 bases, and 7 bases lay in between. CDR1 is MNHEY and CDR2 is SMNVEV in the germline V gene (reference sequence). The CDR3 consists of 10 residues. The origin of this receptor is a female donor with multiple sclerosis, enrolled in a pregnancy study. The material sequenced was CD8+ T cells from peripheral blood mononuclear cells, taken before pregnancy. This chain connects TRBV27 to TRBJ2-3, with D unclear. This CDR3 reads CASGRHTQYF. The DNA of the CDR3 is TGTGCCAGCGGGCGCCATACGCAGTATTTT.